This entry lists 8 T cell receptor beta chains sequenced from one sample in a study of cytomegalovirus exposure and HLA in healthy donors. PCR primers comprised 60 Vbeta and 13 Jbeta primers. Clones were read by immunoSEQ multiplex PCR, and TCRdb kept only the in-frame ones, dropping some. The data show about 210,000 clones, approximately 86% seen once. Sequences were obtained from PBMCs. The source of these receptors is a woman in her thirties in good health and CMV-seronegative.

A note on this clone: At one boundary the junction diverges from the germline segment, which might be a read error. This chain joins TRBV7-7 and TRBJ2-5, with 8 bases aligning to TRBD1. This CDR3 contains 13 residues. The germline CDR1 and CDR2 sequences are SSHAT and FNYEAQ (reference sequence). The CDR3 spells CASSAQGEETQYF. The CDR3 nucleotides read TGTGCTAGCAGCGCACAGGGGGAAGAGACCCAGTACTTC.

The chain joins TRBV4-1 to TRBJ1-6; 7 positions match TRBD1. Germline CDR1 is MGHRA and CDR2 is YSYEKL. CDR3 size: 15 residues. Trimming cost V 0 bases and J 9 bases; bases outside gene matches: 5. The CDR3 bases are TGCGCCAGCAGCCAAGATCAGAGGGGGCTTTCACCCCTCCACTTT. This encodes CASSQDQRGLSPLHF.

For the CDR3, the DNA is TGCGCCAGCAGCCCGGTTTTGGCGGGGCGGCAAAAAGAGACCCAGTACTTC. Protein product: CASSPVLAGRQKETQYF. The rearrangement uses TRBV5-1 and TRBJ2-5; D perhaps matches TRBD2 (6 bases). The ends were cut back, 4 bases at V and 3 bases at J, with 22 bases in the middle. Germline values: CDR1 SGHRS, CDR2 YFSETQ. This CDR3 region has 17 residues.

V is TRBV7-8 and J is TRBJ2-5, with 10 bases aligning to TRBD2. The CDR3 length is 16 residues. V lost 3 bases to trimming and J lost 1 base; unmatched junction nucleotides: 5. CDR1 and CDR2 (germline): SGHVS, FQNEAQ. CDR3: CASSFSGGWGQETQYF. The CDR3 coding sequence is TGTGCCAGCAGCTTTAGCGGGGGGTGGGGCCAAGAGACCCAGTACTTC.

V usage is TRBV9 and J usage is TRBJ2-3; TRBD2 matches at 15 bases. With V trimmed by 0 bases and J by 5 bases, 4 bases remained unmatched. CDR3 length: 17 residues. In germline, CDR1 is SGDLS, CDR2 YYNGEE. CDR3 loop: CASSVGGLAGGGDTQYF. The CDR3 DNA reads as TGTGCCAGCAGCGTAGGGGGACTAGCGGGAGGAGGAGATACGCAGTATTTT.

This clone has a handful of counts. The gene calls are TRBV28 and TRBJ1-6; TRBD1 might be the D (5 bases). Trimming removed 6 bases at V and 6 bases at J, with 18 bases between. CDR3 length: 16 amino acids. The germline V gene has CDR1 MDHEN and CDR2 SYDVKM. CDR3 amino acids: CASSPGGGSGNSPLHF. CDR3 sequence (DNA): TGTGCCAGCAGCCCCGGGGGAGGGAGCGGTAATTCACCCCTCCACTTT.

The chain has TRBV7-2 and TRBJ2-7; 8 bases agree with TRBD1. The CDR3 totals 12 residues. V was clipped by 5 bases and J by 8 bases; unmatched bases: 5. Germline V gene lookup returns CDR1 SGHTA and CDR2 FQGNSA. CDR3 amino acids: CASSRDRQKQYF. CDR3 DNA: TGTGCCAGCAGCCGGGACAGGCAAAAGCAGTACTTC.

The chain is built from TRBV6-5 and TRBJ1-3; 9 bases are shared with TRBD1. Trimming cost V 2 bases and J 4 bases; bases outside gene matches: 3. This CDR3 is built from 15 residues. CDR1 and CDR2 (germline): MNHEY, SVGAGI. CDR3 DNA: TGTGCCAGCAGTTACGGGACAGGGCTCGGAAACACCATATATTTT. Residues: CASSYGTGLGNTIYF.